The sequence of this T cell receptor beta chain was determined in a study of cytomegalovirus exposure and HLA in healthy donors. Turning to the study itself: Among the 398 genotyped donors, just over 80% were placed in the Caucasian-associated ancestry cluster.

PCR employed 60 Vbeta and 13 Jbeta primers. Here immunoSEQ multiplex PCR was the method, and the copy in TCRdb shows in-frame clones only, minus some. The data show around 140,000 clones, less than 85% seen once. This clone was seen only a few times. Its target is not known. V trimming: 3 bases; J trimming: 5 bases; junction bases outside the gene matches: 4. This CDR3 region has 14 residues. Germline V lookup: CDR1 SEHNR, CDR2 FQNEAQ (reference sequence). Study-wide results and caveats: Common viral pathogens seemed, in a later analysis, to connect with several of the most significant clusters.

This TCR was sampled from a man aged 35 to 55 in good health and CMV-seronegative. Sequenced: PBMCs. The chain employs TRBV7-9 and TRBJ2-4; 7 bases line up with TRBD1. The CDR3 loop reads CASSLAGTENIQYF. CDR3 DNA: TGTGCCAGCAGCTTGGCTGGGACAGAAAACATTCAGTACTTC.